What follows is one T cell receptor beta chain and its context. Its antigen remains unidentified. The CDR3 is 18 residues long. Germline V gene lookup returns CDR1 MDHEN and CDR2 SYDVKM. Trimming removed 4 bases at V and 1 base at J, with 20 bases between. The data stem from a study of T cells in localized non-small cell lung cancer. General study points: For the top 100 tumor clones, a median around 61 also appeared in adjacent lung. There was higher T cell clonality in uninvolved adjacent lung than in tumor, and it was highest there.

Produced via immunoSEQ multiplex PCR; TCRdb's table is partial and in-frame only. The table records 90,000 to 95,000 clones, approximately 91% of them present only once. The receptor comes from a woman between 40 and 69 years old with stage II squamous cell lung carcinoma. The source material was PBMCs, sampled before any cancer treatment. This chain joins TRBV28 and TRBJ1-5; no reliable D call. CDR3 amino acids: CASSSPGVSYRSNQPQHF. The CDR3 nucleotides are TGTGCCAGCAGTTCCCCTGGGGTTTCCTATAGAAGCAATCAGCCCCAGCATTTT. Filled out from reference TRBV28 and TRBJ1-5, the complete variable domain reads DVKVTQSSRYLVKRTGEKVFLECVQDMDHENMFWYRQDPGLGLRLIYFSYDVKMKEKGDIPEGYSVSREKKERFSLILESASTNQTSMYLCASSSPGVSYRSNQPQHFGDGTRLSIL.